This T cell receptor beta chain was observed in a study of response to subunit inactivated influenza vaccine. MiXCR was run by TCRdb on the RT-PCR reads, yielding one entry per CDR3 protein. Of 590,000 or so distinct CDR3 sequences listed, roughly 15% were seen once; the top ten hold 6.5% to 8%. From germline, CDR1 is SGHTA and CDR2 FQGNSA. This CDR3 region has 13 residues. The germline V and J ends were trimmed by 3 bases and 5 bases, with 11 bases remaining between them. This sequence joins TRBV7-2 and TRBJ2-7; D is ambiguous. The source of this sequence is a middle-aged man who received an inactivated influenza vaccine. Here the sequenced sample was PBMCs from blood, taken 14 days before vaccination. This chain's CDR3 is CASSFPGGHEQYF. The DNA for the CDR3 is TGTGCCAGCAGCTTCCCCGGTGGCCACGAGCAGTACTTC. The variable domain in full, with the rest retrieved from reference TRBV7-2 and TRBJ2-7, is GAGVSQSPSNKVTEKGKDVELRCDPISGHTALYWYRQSLGQGLEFLIYFQGNSAPDKSGLPSDRFSAERTGGSVSTLTIQRTQQEDSAVYLCASSFPGGHEQYFGPGTRLTVT.